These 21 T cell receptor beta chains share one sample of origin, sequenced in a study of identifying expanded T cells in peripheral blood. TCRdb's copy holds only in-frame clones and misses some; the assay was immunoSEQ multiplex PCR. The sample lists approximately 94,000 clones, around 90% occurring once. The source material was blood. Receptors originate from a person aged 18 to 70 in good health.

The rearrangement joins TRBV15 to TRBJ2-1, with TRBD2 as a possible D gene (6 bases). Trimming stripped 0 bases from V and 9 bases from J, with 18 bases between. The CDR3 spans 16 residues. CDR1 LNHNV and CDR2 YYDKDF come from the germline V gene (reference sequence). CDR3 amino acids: CATSREEDSGSGEQFF. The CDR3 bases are TGTGCCACCAGCAGAGAGGAAGATAGCGGAAGCGGTGAGCAGTTCTTC.

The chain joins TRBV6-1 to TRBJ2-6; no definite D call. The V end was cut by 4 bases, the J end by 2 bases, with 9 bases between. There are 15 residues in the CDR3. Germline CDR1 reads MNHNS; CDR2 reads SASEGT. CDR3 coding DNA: TGTGCCAGCAGTGGATTGGTTACTGGGGCCAACGTCCTGACTTTC. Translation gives CASSGLVTGANVLTF.

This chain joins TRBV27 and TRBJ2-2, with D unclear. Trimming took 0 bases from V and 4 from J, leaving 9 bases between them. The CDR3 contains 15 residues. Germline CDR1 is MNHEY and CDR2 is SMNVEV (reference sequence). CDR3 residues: CASSLSGKSTGELFF. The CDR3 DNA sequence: TGTGCCAGCAGTTTATCAGGGAAGAGCACCGGGGAGCTGTTTTTT.

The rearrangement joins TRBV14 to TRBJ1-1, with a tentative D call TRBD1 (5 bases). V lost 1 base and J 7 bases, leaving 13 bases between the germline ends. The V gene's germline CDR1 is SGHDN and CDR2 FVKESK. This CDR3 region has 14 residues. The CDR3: CASSQVAGASEAFF. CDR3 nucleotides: TGTGCCAGCAGCCAAGTGGCCGGGGCAAGTGAAGCTTTCTTT.

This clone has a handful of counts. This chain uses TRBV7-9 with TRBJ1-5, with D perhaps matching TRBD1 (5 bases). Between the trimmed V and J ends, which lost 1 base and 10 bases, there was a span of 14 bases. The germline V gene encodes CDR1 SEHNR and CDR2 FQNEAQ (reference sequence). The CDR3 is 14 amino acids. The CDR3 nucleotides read TGTGCCAGCAGCTTAGATGGGGGTAGTCGACCCCAGCATTTT. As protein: CASSLDGGSRPQHF.

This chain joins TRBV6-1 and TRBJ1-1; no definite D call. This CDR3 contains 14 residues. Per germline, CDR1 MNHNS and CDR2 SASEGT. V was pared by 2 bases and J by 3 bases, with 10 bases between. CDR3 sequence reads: CASSERSKYTEAFF. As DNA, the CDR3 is TGTGCCAGCAGTGAAAGGAGCAAGTACACTGAAGCTTTCTTT.

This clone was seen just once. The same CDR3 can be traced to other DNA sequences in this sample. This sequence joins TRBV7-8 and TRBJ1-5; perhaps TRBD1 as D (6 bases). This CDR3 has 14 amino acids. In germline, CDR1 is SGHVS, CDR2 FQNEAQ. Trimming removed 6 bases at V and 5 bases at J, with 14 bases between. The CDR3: CASSLTGGDQPQHF. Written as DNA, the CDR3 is TGTGCCAGCAGTTTGACAGGAGGGGATCAGCCCCAGCATTTT.

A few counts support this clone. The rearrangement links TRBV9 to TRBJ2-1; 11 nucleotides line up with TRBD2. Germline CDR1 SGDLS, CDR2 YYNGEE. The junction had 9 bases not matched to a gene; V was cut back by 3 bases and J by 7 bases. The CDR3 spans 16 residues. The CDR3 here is CASSGGTSGSVNEQFF. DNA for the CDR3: TGTGCCAGCAGCGGAGGAACTAGCGGGAGTGTGAATGAGCAGTTCTTC.

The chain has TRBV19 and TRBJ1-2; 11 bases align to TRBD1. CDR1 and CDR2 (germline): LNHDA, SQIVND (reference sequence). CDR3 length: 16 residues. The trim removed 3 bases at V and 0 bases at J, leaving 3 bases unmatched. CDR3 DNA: TGTGCCAGTAGTATGGTGGGACAGGGGGCTAACTATGGCTACACCTTC. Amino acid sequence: CASSMVGQGANYGYTF.

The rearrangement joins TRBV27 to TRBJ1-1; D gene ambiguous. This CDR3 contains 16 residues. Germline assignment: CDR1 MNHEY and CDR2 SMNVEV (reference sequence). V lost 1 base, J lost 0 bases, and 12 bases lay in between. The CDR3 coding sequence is TGTGCCAGCAGTTTATATTCTAGGTTCATGAACACTGAAGCTTTCTTT. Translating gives CASSLYSRFMNTEAFF.

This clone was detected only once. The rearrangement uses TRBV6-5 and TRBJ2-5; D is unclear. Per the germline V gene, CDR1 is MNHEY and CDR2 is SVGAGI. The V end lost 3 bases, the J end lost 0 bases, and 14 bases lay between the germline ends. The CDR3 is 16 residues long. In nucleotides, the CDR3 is TGTGCCAGCAGTTATCAGCATACAGCGTACCAAGAGACCCAGTACTTC. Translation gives CASSYQHTAYQETQYF.

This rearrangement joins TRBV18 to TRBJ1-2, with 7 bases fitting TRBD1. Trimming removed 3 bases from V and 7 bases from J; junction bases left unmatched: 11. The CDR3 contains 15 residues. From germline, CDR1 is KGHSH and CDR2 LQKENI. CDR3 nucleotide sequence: TGTGCCAGCTCACCGTCCCTTGGGACAGCGGGTGGCTACACCTTC. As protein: CASSPSLGTAGGYTF. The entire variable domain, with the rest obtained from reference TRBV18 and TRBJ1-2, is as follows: NAGVMQNPRHLVRRRGQEARLRCSPMKGHSHVYWYRQLPEEGLKFMVYLQKENIIDESGMPKERFSAEFPKEGPSILRIQQVVRGDSAAYFCASSPSLGTAGGYTFGSGTRLTVV.

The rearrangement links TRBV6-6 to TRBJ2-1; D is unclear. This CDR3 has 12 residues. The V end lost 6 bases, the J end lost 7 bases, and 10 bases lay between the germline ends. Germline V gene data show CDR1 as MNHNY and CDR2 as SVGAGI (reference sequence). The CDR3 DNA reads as TGTGCCAGCAGCCAAGAGTTTAATGAGCAGTTCTTC. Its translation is CASSQEFNEQFF.

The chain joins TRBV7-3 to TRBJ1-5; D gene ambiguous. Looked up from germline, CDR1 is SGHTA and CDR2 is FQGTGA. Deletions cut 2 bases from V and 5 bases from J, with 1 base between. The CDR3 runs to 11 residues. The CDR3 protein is CASSLYQPQHF. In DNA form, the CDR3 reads TGTGCCAGCAGCTTATATCAGCCCCAGCATTTT.

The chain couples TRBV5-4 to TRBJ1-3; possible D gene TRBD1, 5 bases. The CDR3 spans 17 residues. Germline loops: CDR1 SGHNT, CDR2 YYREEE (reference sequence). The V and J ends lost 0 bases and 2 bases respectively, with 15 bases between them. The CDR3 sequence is CASSLARVGTAGNTIYF. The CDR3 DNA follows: TGTGCCAGCAGCTTGGCTAGGGTGGGGACGGCTGGAAACACCATATATTTT.

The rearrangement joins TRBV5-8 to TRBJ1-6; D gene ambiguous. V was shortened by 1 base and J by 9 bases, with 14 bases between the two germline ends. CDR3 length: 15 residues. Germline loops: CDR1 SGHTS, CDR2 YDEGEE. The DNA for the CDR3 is TGTGCCAGCAGCTTGTTTCGAGCGAGGAGTTCACCCCTCCACTTT. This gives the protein CASSLFRARSSPLHF.

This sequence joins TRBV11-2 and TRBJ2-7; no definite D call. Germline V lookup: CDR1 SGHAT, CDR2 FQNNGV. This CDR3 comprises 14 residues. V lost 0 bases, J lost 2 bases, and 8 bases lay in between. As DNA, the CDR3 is TGTGCCAGCAGCTTAGATATGGCTACCTACGAGCAGTACTTC. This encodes CASSLDMATYEQYF.

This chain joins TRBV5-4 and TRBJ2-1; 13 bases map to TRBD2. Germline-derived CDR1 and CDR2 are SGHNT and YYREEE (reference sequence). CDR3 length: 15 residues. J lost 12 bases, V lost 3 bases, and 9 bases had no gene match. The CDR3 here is CASSYGTSGAYLQFF. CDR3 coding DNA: TGTGCCAGCAGCTACGGGACTAGCGGGGCCTATTTGCAGTTCTTC.

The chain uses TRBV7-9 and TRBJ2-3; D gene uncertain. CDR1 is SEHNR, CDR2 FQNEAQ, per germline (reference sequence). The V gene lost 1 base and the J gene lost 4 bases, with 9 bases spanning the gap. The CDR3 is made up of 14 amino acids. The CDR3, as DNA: TGTGCCAGCAGCTTAGAAAGGATGGCAGATACGCAGTATTTT. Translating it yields CASSLERMADTQYF.

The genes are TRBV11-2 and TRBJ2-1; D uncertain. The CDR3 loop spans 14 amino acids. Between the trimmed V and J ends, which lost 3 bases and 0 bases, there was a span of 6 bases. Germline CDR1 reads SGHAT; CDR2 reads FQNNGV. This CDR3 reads CASSFVSSYNEQFF. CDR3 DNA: TGTGCCAGCAGCTTTGTCTCCTCCTACAATGAGCAGTTCTTC.

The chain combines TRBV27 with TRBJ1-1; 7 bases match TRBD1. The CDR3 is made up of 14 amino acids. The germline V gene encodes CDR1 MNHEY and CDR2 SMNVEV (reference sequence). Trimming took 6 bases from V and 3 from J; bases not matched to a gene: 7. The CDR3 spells CASSSRGSYTEAFF. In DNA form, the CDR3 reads TGTGCCAGCAGCTCCAGGGGGTCGTACACTGAAGCTTTCTTT.